A selection of T cell receptor beta chains follows, all from one sample in a study of patients and donors after allogeneic stem cell transplantation. TCRdb reprocessed the RT-PCR reads with MiXCR, giving one entry per CDR3 protein. Seen here are about 210,000 distinct CDR3 sequences, around two fifths observed once, and the top ten hold around 10%. Specimen: blood, either unsorted or a sorted T cell fraction (not recorded which). These receptors were collected from a human donor who was either an allogeneic HSCT recipient or a stem cell or donor lymphocyte infusion donor (not recorded which). It is not recorded whose cells these are; they may come from a transplant donor. The CDR3 runs from the conserved cysteine through the conserved F or W. Fields, in order: J gene, V gene, CDR3 protein.

TRBJ2-7 | TRBV24-1 | CATSDPPPDEQYF
TRBJ1-4 | TRBV20-1 | CSASWTPNEKLFF
TRBJ1-6 | TRBV27 | CASRTGEYNSPLHF
TRBJ1-6 | TRBV2 | CASSEDDSPLHF
TRBJ1-5 | TRBV4-3 | CASSQEQGPQPQHF
TRBJ2-5 | TRBV7-2 | CASSLVRAGTGLIETQYF
TRBJ2-5 | TRBV6-6 | CASSTDARQETQYF
TRBJ1-1 | TRBV28 | CASSLSGTKSEAFF
TRBJ1-1 | TRBV20-1 | CSAIQPYTEAFF
TRBJ2-1 | TRBV29-1 | CSVGRSEQFF
TRBJ2-7 | TRBV28 | CASSSGTGGPYEQYF
TRBJ2-1 | TRBV12-3/TRBV12-4 | CASNWSGNEQFF
TRBJ2-2 | TRBV12-3/TRBV12-4 | CASTLTPGELFF
TRBJ1-1 | TRBV10-3 | CAIKVAGLNTEAFF
TRBJ2-4 | TRBV5-5 | CASSLIPSAAQNIQYF
TRBJ2-1 | TRBV27 | CASSLSRDLFYNEQFF
TRBJ1-4 | TRBV27 | CASSLGQYEILFF
TRBJ2-1 | TRBV3-1 | CASSQYARNEQFF
TRBJ2-1 | TRBV15 | CATGDRNYNEQFF
TRBJ1-1 | TRBV20-1 | CSARDLGAKNTEAFF
TRBJ2-5 | TRBV5-1 | CASSRSQETQYF
TRBJ1-5 | TRBV19 | CASSTATNQPQHF
TRBJ1-2 | TRBV6-5 | CATWVANYGYTF
TRBJ2-5 | TRBV12-3/TRBV12-4 | CASWAGQYQETQYF
TRBJ1-4 | TRBV9 | CASSVADRGGEKLFF
TRBJ2-6 | TRBV10-3 | CAIRDVESGANVLTF
TRBJ2-3 | TRBV24-1 | CATSTGDTQYF
TRBJ1-2 | TRBV12-3/TRBV12-4 | CASTRTGGDYYGYTF
TRBJ1-3 | TRBV2 | CASSEAATGTLGGRNTIYF
TRBJ1-3 | TRBV2 | CASSEARGNTIYF
TRBJ2-3 | TRBV3-1 | CASSQGTRDPTDTQYF
TRBJ2-7 | TRBV6-2/TRBV6-3 | CASSYSRDRIKKSYEQYF
TRBJ1-1 | TRBV12-3/TRBV12-4 | CASRNSQANTEAFF
TRBJ1-5 | TRBV6-1 | CASSDLLRGNQPQHF
TRBJ2-2 | TRBV12-3/TRBV12-4 | CASSLRRYTGELFF
TRBJ1-5 | TRBV12-3/TRBV12-4 | CASSAQGALDQPQHF
TRBJ1-2 | TRBV10-2 | CASSETLRYGYTF
TRBJ1-3 | TRBV7-9 | CASSKIQGATGNTIYF
TRBJ1-4 | TRBV27 | CASRQAGFHEKLFF
TRBJ2-1 | TRBV19 | CASSMQGSSYNEQFF
TRBJ2-5 | TRBV7-3 | CASSLVHEETQYF
TRBJ2-4 | TRBV18 | CASSPQVRGAVAKNIQYF
TRBJ2-1 | TRBV10-3 | CAISEIRVRANEQFF
TRBJ1-5 | TRBV4-3 | CASSRLGNNQPQHF
TRBJ2-1 | TRBV6-6 | CASIHSGPRPEQFF
TRBJ1-6 | TRBV13 | CASSFGQLNSPLHF
TRBJ2-5 | TRBV25-1 | CASSDIDRVETQYF
TRBJ1-2 | TRBV29-1 | CSVAPRQANYSYTF
TRBJ2-7 | TRBV12-3/TRBV12-4 | CASSTGGGAPDEQYF
TRBJ2-3 | TRBV7-9 | CASSPGQGADTQYF
TRBJ2-3 | TRBV5-1 | CASSPFTSFATDTQYF
TRBJ1-5 | TRBV20-1 | CSATKTGENQPQHF
TRBJ2-5 | TRBV7-3 | CASSPMGTSGGETQYF
TRBJ1-1 | TRBV5-1 | CASHSDREVTEAFF
TRBJ1-5 | TRBV27 | CASSLSSTVSNQPQHF
TRBJ1-4 | TRBV5-1 | CASSLAAEGREKLFF
TRBJ1-6 | TRBV2 | CASSGTASSPLHF
TRBJ1-2 | TRBV12-3/TRBV12-4 | CASSPRDRNYGYTF
TRBJ1-2 | TRBV28 | CASNLGTNYGYTF